A single sample gave rise to the 6 T cell receptor beta chains below, sequenced in a study of T-cell reconstitution after alpha-beta-depleted transplantation in children. As it was prepared, the TCRbeta library received unique molecular identifiers. TCRdb re-analysed the PCR reads in MiXCR, keeping a single row per CDR3 protein. The table shows hundreds of thousands of distinct CDR3 sequences, with approximately 14% occurring only once. The sample here was PBMCs, taken before TCRalphabeta/CD19-depleted stem cell transplant. These receptors were obtained from a girl aged 2 to 10 with congenital amegakaryocytic thrombocytopenia, due to receive a stem cell transplant.

This clonotype came up many times. The chain combines TRBV3-1 with TRBJ2-1, with TRBD2 matching 9 bases. The CDR3 totals 15 residues. Germline lookup yields CDR1 LGHDT and CDR2 YNNKEL (reference sequence). After removal of 6 bases from V and 9 bases from J, the junction contained 12 bases not matched to a gene. CDR3: CASRLAGTSFREQFF. CDR3 nucleotides: TGTGCCAGCAGACTCGCTGGGACTAGCTTCCGTGAGCAGTTCTTC.

The chain combines TRBV6-5 with TRBJ2-3; D unclear. Germline-derived CDR1 and CDR2 are MNHEY and SVGAGI. Trimming removed 0 bases at V and 0 bases at J, with 10 bases between. CDR3 length: 16 residues. The CDR3 protein is CASSYSRAISTDTQYF. DNA of the CDR3: TGTGCCAGCAGTTACTCGAGAGCTATAAGCACAGATACGCAGTATTTT.

This clonotype has ten or more counts. V is TRBV5-1 and J is TRBJ2-3; 11 nucleotides line up with TRBD2. Germline lookup yields CDR1 SGHRS and CDR2 YFSETQ. The CDR3 spans 15 residues. V gave up 0 bases and J gave up 6 bases; unmatched junction bases: 3. In DNA form, the CDR3 reads TGCGCCAGCAGCTTGGGTTCTAGCGGGAGGGATACGCAGTATTTT. Its translation is CASSLGSSGRDTQYF.

This chain uses TRBV7-2 with TRBJ1-4; the D is unclear. Germline CDR1 is SGHTA and CDR2 is FQGNSA. The CDR3 loop spans 13 amino acids. Trimming cost V 11 bases and J 8 bases, with 18 bases left between them. DNA for the CDR3: TGTGCCGTAGAGAGGTCCGGAAGCGAAAAACTGTTTTTT. Translating it yields CAVERSGSEKLFF. Full variable domain (outside the CDR3, taken from reference TRBV7-2 and TRBJ1-4): GAGVSQSPSNKVTEKGKDVELRCDPISGHTALYWYRQSLGQGLEFLIYFQGNSAPDKSGLPSDRFSAERTGGSVSTLTIQRTQQEDSAVYLCAVERSGSEKLFFGSGTQLSVL.

This clonotype was counted many times. This rearrangement joins TRBV20-1 to TRBJ1-2; tentatively, D is TRBD1 (6 bases). Germline V gives CDR1 DFQATT, CDR2 SNEGSKA (reference sequence). This CDR3 is built from 11 residues. V was clipped by 3 bases and J by 7 bases, with 9 bases between them. CDR3 bases: TGCAGTGCTAGGACAGGCGGTGGCTACACCTTC. Its translation: CSARTGGGYTF.

This clonotype has at least ten counts. V usage is TRBV5-1 and J usage is TRBJ2-6; D is possibly TRBD1 (5 bases). V was clipped by 4 bases and J by 2 bases, with 7 bases between them. In germline, CDR1 is SGHRS, CDR2 YFSETQ. The CDR3 consists of 14 residues. CDR3 protein: CASSRTTGANVLTF. DNA for the CDR3: TGCGCCAGCAGCCGGACAACTGGGGCCAACGTCCTGACTTTC.